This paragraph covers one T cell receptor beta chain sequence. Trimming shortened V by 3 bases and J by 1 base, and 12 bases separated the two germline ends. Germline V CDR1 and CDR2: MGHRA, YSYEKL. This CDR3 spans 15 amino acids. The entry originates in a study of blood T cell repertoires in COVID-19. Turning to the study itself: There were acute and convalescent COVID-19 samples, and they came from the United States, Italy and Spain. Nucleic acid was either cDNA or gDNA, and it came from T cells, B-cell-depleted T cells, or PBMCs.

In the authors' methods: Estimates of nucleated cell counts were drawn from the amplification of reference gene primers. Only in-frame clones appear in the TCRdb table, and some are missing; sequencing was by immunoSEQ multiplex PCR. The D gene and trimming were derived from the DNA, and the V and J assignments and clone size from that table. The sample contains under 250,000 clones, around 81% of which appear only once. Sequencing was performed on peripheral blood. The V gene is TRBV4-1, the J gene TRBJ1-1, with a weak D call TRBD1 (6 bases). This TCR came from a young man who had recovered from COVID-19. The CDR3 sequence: CASSQGGLRNTEAFF. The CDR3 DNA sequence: TGCGCCAGCAGCCAGGGGGGGCTCAGGAACACTGAAGCTTTCTTT.